These T cell receptor beta chains were read from a single sample in a study of early stage breast cancer tumors. Method: immunoSEQ multiplex PCR; TCRdb's copy keeps in-frame clones and lacks some. Of some 6,000 clones listed, around 79% are singletons. Sequences were obtained from normal breast tissue next to the tumor. The source is an older person with breast cancer. The conserved cysteine and the conserved F or W are not part of the CDR3 here.

ASSATSGSYNEQF TRBJ2-1 TRBV9
ASSPGGSETQY TRBJ2-5 TRBV5-6
ASNKLAGDNNEQY TRBJ2-7 TRBV28
ASTRAGGGSPLH TRBJ1-6 TRBV5-6
ASSARGTGGGYTEAF TRBJ1-1 TRBV2
ASSYRGRITEAF TRBJ1-1 TRBV6-5
SKTGESSYNEQF TRBJ2-1 TRBV29-1
SVEHTANTGELF TRBJ2-2 TRBV29-1
ASSLSGVYGYT TRBJ1-2 TRBV5-1
ASSYFGEAF TRBJ1-1 TRBV6-5
ASSLAAGGSSPLH TRBJ1-6 TRBV5-1
ASSLSENEQF TRBJ2-1 TRBV5-1
ASSLGQGDQPQH TRBJ1-5 TRBV28
ASSLDFFTQY TRBJ2-3 TRBV7-9
ASSYLLGSNTGELF TRBJ2-2 TRBV6-5
ASSSGQGSYNEQF TRBJ2-1 TRBV7-3
ATSLRGGATNEKLF TRBJ1-4 TRBV15
ASSVTGGSTEAF TRBJ1-1 TRBV2
ASSGFGGGWTGELF TRBJ2-2 TRBV4-3
ASSPFRFTSGYNANTGELF TRBJ2-2 TRBV18
ASSFGGGAVNGELF TRBJ2-2 TRBV13
ASSQILSREGDEQY TRBJ2-7 TRBV4-1
ASSLSPQRNTEAF TRBJ1-1 TRBV14
AWSPTAGANVLT TRBJ2-6 TRBV30
ASSIPGQGIYGYT TRBJ1-2 TRBV19
ATRRGSMSNQPQH TRBJ1-5 TRBV6-1
ASSRTSGSTDTQY TRBJ2-3 TRBV4-3
ASSLQGGPPNPQH TRBJ1-5 TRBV27
AISSALTGGYGYT TRBJ1-2 TRBV10-3
ASSPEASGTEAF TRBJ1-1 TRBV7-6
ASSPFPQGHQETQY TRBJ2-5 TRBV18
SVDRLDRPSGDTQY TRBJ2-3 TRBV29-1
SVGGRDYGYT TRBJ1-2 TRBV29-1
ASSVYLAGAGDTQY TRBJ2-3 TRBV25-1
ASSAGLMNTEAF TRBJ1-1 TRBV9
ASSLAQGYEQY TRBJ2-7 TRBV5-5
ASSLVLGLNTEAF TRBJ1-1 TRBV7-2
ASSPTGLSTDTQY TRBJ2-3 TRBV7-2
ASSVVPGFDEQF TRBJ2-1 TRBV9
ASSQAWAGYGYT TRBJ1-2 TRBV4-2
ASSLQSTGELF TRBJ2-2 TRBV6-6
ASRLRGNEQF TRBJ2-1 TRBV5-6
ASSLVTGPNYGYT TRBJ1-2 TRBV5-1
ASSYSTGRVGGYT TRBJ1-2 TRBV6-5
ASSEDRGGNQPQH TRBJ1-5 TRBV2
ASSLLTVSIDYEQY TRBJ2-7 TRBV7-9
AKKTGANQPQH TRBJ1-5 TRBV10-1
SVESGIADTQY TRBJ2-3 TRBV29-1
ASSFGLGGNEQF TRBJ2-1 TRBV7-9
ASSFLSGGDGYT TRBJ1-2 TRBV5-4
ASTTAGARYEQF TRBJ2-1 TRBV28
ASSLQGWNSPLH TRBJ1-6 TRBV5-5
ASSMPAGGHTEAF TRBJ1-1 TRBV19
ASSSSSGGVGEQF TRBJ2-1 TRBV5-5